This T cell receptor (beta chain) was identified during a study of vaccination and CD4 T cells after COVID-19. Study-level background: Stimulation of cells relied on overlapping spike peptides derived from SARS-CoV-2, HCoV-NL63, HCoV-OC43 and HCoV-229E. General study points: Median counts of SARS-CoV-2-reactive clonotypes increased from approximately 21 to 40; this difference was not significant.

The germline V and J ends were trimmed by 4 bases and 6 bases, with 10 bases remaining between them. CDR1 and CDR2 (germline): SGHTA, FQGNSA. The CDR3 sequence is 12 residues long. Note on this clonotype: Its cognate antigen is unknown.

Once obtained from cultured CD4+ T cells, the DNA was sequenced using the Oncomine TCR Beta short-read assay. TCRdb re-analysed the PCR reads in MiXCR, keeping a single row per CDR3 protein. The profile shows 17,000 or so distinct CDR3 sequences, 45% to 65% of them singletons. Treatment noted: roughly 11-day PBMC culture with coronavirus spike peptide pools or control peptides (ViraFEST assay). The sample taken for sequencing was CD4+ T cells from blood, cultured in vitro. The TCR was taken from a human donor who had recovered from COVID-19. The chain uses TRBV7-2 and TRBJ2-7; D remains ambiguous. CDR3 protein: CASSSNQVEQYF. The CDR3, as DNA: TGTGCCAGCAGCTCGAACCAGGTCGAGCAGTACTTC. The variable domain in full, with the rest retrieved from reference TRBV7-2 and TRBJ2-7, is GAGVSQSPSNKVTEKGKDVELRCDPISGHTALYWYRQSLGQGLEFLIYFQGNSAPDKSGLPSDRFSAERTGGSVSTLTIQRTQQEDSAVYLCASSSNQVEQYFGPGTRLTVT.